These 16 T cell receptor beta chains share one sample of origin, sequenced in a study of cytomegalovirus exposure and HLA in healthy donors. Amplification used 60 Vbeta primers and 13 Jbeta primers. Method: immunoSEQ multiplex PCR; TCRdb's copy keeps in-frame clones and lacks some. The sample shows fewer than 150,000 clones, around 78% of them seen only once. The source material was PBMCs. These receptors were collected from a male donor in good health and CMV-seronegative.

The V call is TRBV2, the J call TRBJ1-1; 11 bases map to TRBD1. Germline assignment: CDR1 SNHLY and CDR2 FYNNEI. The CDR3 loop spans 16 amino acids. V lost 6 bases, J lost 5 bases, and 11 bases stayed unmatched. The CDR3 sequence: CASRERTGGRSTEAFF. DNA of the CDR3: TGTGCCAGCAGGGAGAGGACAGGGGGCCGGAGTACTGAAGCTTTCTTT.

J is TRBJ1-5 and V is TRBV27; D call uncertain. This CDR3 comprises 16 residues. Trimming removed 5 bases at V and 5 bases at J, with 19 bases between. Germline V gene sequence: CDR1 MNHEY, CDR2 SMNVEV (reference sequence). The CDR3 sequence: CASSIPVAADYQPQHF. For the CDR3, the DNA is TGTGCCAGCAGTATCCCGGTGGCAGCAGACTATCAGCCCCAGCATTTT.

The rearrangement links TRBV7-2 to TRBJ1-2; 10 nucleotides agree with TRBD1. This CDR3 contains 16 residues. The trim removed 0 bases at V and 8 bases at J, leaving 9 bases unmatched. From germline, CDR1 is SGHTA and CDR2 FQGNSA. The DNA of the CDR3 is TGTGCCAGCAGCTTAGCGGGGGGGGACAGGGGAAGCGGCTACACCTTC. It translates to CASSLAGGDRGSGYTF.

This sequence joins TRBV18 and TRBJ1-1, with a tentative D call TRBD1 (5 bases). Trimming pared 3 bases from V and 4 bases from J, leaving 9 bases between. Germline V gives CDR1 KGHSH, CDR2 LQKENI. The CDR3 has 13 residues. In DNA, the CDR3 is TGTGCCAGCTCACCCAGACAGACCACTGAAGCTTTCTTT. It codes for CASSPRQTTEAFF.

The chain is built from TRBV6-5 and TRBJ2-5; tentative D call: TRBD1 (6 bases). With 4 bases removed from V and 1 base from J, the gap between germline ends came to 16 bases. Per germline, CDR1 MNHEY and CDR2 SVGAGI. The CDR3 has 16 residues. The CDR3 here is CASSSSSGQGQETQYF. In DNA, the CDR3 is TGTGCCAGCAGTTCCTCCTCGGGACAAGGCCAAGAGACCCAGTACTTC.

V is TRBV19 and J is TRBJ2-3; D might be TRBD2 (6 bases). Germline V gene data show CDR1 as LNHDA and CDR2 as SQIVND (reference sequence). The CDR3 length is 14 residues. V lost 3 bases and J lost 2, with 9 bases in between. The DNA of the CDR3 is TGTGCCAGTAGTATTGTAGCGGACACAGATACGCAGTATTTT. Translating gives CASSIVADTDTQYF.

The chain has TRBV6-5 and TRBJ2-1, with 8 positions matching TRBD1. CDR1 is MNHEY, CDR2 SVGAGI, per germline. Losses at the gene ends were 4 bases for V and 7 bases for J; bases not matched to a gene: 9. The CDR3 sequence is 15 residues long. CDR3 coding DNA: TGTGCCAGCAGTTTCCCGACAGGGGCCGCAAATGAGCAGTTCTTC. Its protein is CASSFPTGAANEQFF.

The rearrangement links TRBV4-1 to TRBJ2-7; TRBD1 is a possible D gene (6 bases). The CDR3 spans 15 residues. Looked up from germline, CDR1 is MGHRA and CDR2 is YSYEKL. The V gene lost 4 bases and the J gene lost 2 bases, with 15 bases spanning the gap. The CDR3 reads CASSPGTTTAYEQYF. As DNA, the CDR3 is TGCGCCAGCAGCCCTGGGACAACAACGGCCTACGAGCAGTACTTC.

The chain uses TRBV5-1 and TRBJ1-1, with D possibly being TRBD1 (5 bases). Germline CDR1 and CDR2: SGHRS and YFSETQ. This CDR3 contains 14 residues. Trimming left V 0 bases short and J 3 bases short, with 9 bases between. The CDR3 protein is CASSLVGGDTEAFF. In DNA, the CDR3 is TGCGCCAGCAGCTTGGTGGGGGGGGACACTGAAGCTTTCTTT.

The rearrangement links TRBV4-1 to TRBJ2-2; 8 bases fit TRBD1. CDR3 size: 15 residues. The trim removed 10 bases at V and 8 bases at J, leaving 15 bases unmatched. Germline V CDR1 and CDR2: MGHRA, YSYEKL. CDR3: CATSGDRSLKGELFF. The CDR3 bases are TGCGCCACCTCAGGGGACAGGTCCTTGAAGGGGGAGCTGTTTTTT.

The count of this clone is one. The chain joins TRBV19 to TRBJ2-4, with D perhaps matching TRBD1 (7 bases). Trimming left V 8 bases short and J 6 bases short, with 17 bases between. CDR3 size: 14 residues. Per the germline V gene, CDR1 is LNHDA and CDR2 is SQIVND (reference sequence). For the CDR3, the DNA is TGTGCCAGTCAACGGGCGGGACAGAGAAACATTCAGTACTTC. Its translation: CASQRAGQRNIQYF.

This chain joins TRBV18 and TRBJ2-5, with TRBD2 identical over 12 bases. Losses at the gene ends were 8 bases for V and 2 bases for J; bases not matched to a gene: 3. The germline V gene encodes CDR1 KGHSH and CDR2 LQKENI. The CDR3 consists of 14 residues. The chain's CDR3 is CASTGLAGQETQYF. CDR3 sequence (DNA): TGTGCCAGCACAGGACTAGCGGGACAAGAGACCCAGTACTTC.

This chain links TRBV19 with TRBJ1-1; D is uncertain. The CDR3 consists of 15 residues. Trimming shortened V by 5 bases and J by 1 base, and 14 bases separated the two germline ends. In germline, CDR1 is LNHDA, CDR2 SQIVND (reference sequence). The CDR3 region is CASSHIEAGNTEAFF. As DNA, the CDR3 is TGTGCCAGTAGTCACATCGAAGCAGGGAACACTGAAGCTTTCTTT.

The rearrangement uses TRBV4-2 and TRBJ2-5, with D possibly TRBD2 on 6 matching bases. Germline loops: CDR1 LGHNA, CDR2 YNFKEQ. The germline V and J ends were trimmed by 0 bases and 2 bases, with 16 bases remaining between them. This CDR3 has 17 amino acids. The CDR3 is CASSQDLTSRVQETQYF. The CDR3, as DNA: TGTGCCAGCAGCCAAGATTTGACTAGTCGGGTTCAAGAGACCCAGTACTTC.

This clone was recorded a few times. This rearrangement joins TRBV2 to TRBJ2-2; D is perhaps TRBD1 (6 bases). Germline CDR1 SNHLY, CDR2 FYNNEI. Trimming shortened V by 6 bases and J by 6 bases, and 11 bases separated the two germline ends. The CDR3 length is 13 residues. CDR3 region: CASRTQGSGELFF. As DNA, the CDR3 is TGTGCCAGCAGAACTCAGGGGTCCGGGGAGCTGTTTTTT.

V and J are TRBV6-1 and TRBJ2-7, with 11 bases identical to TRBD2. The CDR3 contains 15 residues. V was pared by 3 bases and J by 3 bases, with 4 bases of the junction left unmatched. The germline gives CDR1 MNHNS, CDR2 SASEGT. DNA for the CDR3: TGTGCCAGCAGTGAGGGGACTAGCGGCCTCTACGAGCAGTACTTC. This translates into CASSEGTSGLYEQYF.